This T cell receptor beta chain is drawn from a study of cytotoxic CD8 clonotypes in ibrutinib-treated CLL. Germline V gene lookup returns CDR1 GTSNPN and CDR2 SVGIG (reference sequence). The CDR3 extends over 18 amino acids. V was clipped by 3 bases and J by 4 bases, with 28 bases between them. The table came from immunoSEQ multiplex PCR; TCRdb's copy has only in-frame clones and leaves some out. The sample lists about 140,000 clones, about 84% seen once, with approximately 7.6% in the top ten. V usage is TRBV30 and J usage is TRBJ2-7; D remains ambiguous. The material sequenced was PBMCs, taken after 36 months of ibrutinib treatment. The receptor was isolated from a human donor with chronic lymphocytic leukemia. CDR3 sequence reads: CAWSVDYFRVTRMYEQYF. CDR3 nucleotides: TGTGCCTGGAGCGTCGATTATTTTCGGGTAACGCGGATGTACGAGCAGTACTTC.